One and the same sample provided the 2 T cell receptor beta chains below, sequenced in a study of T cells in Graves' hyperthyroidism and ophthalmopathy (dated by TCRdb to about 2019). Libraries were prepared through multiplex PCR. This sample was sequenced with an Illumina HiSeq 2000. The TCR beta CDR3 regions were amplified from the RNA transcripts. A first-round RT-PCR of the TCR CDR3 used the HTBI primer set with the Qiagen OneStep RT-PCR kit. Clones were called with MiXCR by TCRdb after fastp trimmed the public reads at Q25, and only in-frame beta chains were retained. Rows with one shared CDR3 protein collapse into an entry with the most common genes and DNA. The sample table shows roughly 400,000 distinct CDR3 sequences, and more than 15% are seen once. About a quarter of the sample is taken by the ten largest. Sequenced material: blood. The receptors were sampled from a young woman with Graves' hyperthyroidism that later progressed to Graves' ophthalmopathy.

Notes on this clonotype: With a much larger clone just one base away, this may be a read error. V gene TRBV27 combines with J gene TRBJ1-5; D may be TRBD1 (5 bases). Germline V lookup: CDR1 MNHEY, CDR2 SMNVEV (reference sequence). The CDR3 runs 13 residues. This CDR3 reads CAGSPGNHQPQHF. The CDR3 bases are TGTGCCGGCAGCCCAGGGAACCATCAGCCCCAGCATTTT.

This clonotype was counted between two and nine times. V and J are TRBV19 and TRBJ2-7; TRBD1 aligns across 11 bases. Trimming cost V 4 bases and J 2 bases; bases outside gene matches: 4. CDR1 is LNHDA and CDR2 is SQIVND in the germline V gene (reference sequence). The CDR3 length is 15 residues. CDR3 DNA sequence: TGTGCCAGTAGTACCGGACAGGGGGCAACCTACGAGCAGTACTTC. It translates to CASSTGQGATYEQYF.